What follows are 2 T cell receptor beta chains derived from one specimen sequenced in a study of T-cell reconstitution after alpha-beta-depleted transplantation in children. Preparation of the TCRbeta library involved a method that used unique molecular identifiers. Each CDR3 protein gets one entry after TCRdb re-called the PCR reads with MiXCR. The sample yields 450,000 to 600,000 distinct CDR3 sequences, under 15% seen once. Material: PBMCs, mostly from graft donor cells, obtained 360 days after TCRalphabeta/CD19-depleted stem cell transplant. The receptors shown here come from a male patient younger than 18 who had a stem cell transplant for acute myeloid leukemia, so the T cells may come from the graft donor.

The gene calls are TRBV20-1 and TRBJ1-1, with TRBD1 as a possible D gene (6 bases). The V and J ends lost 3 bases and 0 bases respectively, with 11 bases between them. CDR1 is DFQATT, CDR2 SNEGSKA, per germline (reference sequence). The CDR3 extends over 14 amino acids. Here the CDR3 reads CSASAGAMNTEAFF. DNA of the CDR3: TGCAGTGCTAGTGCAGGGGCCATGAACACTGAAGCTTTCTTT.

This clonotype was counted many times. The J gene is TRBJ1-5, the V gene TRBV7-2, with D perhaps TRBD1 (5 bases). The V gene lost 6 bases and the J gene lost 3 bases, with 12 bases spanning the gap. This CDR3 contains 14 residues. The germline V gene encodes CDR1 SGHTA and CDR2 FQGNSA. The CDR3 region is CASSGTAFNQPQHF. Here the CDR3 DNA reads TGTGCCAGCAGTGGGACGGCTTTCAATCAGCCCCAGCATTTT.